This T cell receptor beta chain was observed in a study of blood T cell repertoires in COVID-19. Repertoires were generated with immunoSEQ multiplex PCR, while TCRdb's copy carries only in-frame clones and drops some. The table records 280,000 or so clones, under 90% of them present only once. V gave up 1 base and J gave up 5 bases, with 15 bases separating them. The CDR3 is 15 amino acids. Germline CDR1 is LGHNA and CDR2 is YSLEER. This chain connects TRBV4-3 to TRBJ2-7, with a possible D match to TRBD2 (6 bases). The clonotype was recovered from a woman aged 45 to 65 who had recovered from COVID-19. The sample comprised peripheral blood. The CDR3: CASSQGWGSGNEQYF. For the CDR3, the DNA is TGCGCCAGCAGCCAAGGGTGGGGTAGCGGCAACGAGCAGTACTTC.